Presented here are 7 T cell receptor beta chains from one specimen sequenced in a study of T cell responses to AZD1222 COVID-19 vaccine. Measured with immunoSEQ multiplex PCR; TCRdb has only the in-frame clones, and not every one. The sample shows about 140,000 clones, more than 70% of them seen only once. Sequences were derived from peripheral blood, sampled on day 0 of AZD1222 vaccination. These receptors all stem from an adult in good health.

The chain couples TRBV28 to TRBJ2-1; D gene ambiguous. The length of the CDR3 is 11 residues. V dropped 6 bases and J dropped 4 bases, with 4 bases sitting between them. The germline V gene has CDR1 MDHEN and CDR2 SYDVKM. CDR3 loop: CASRGYNEQFF. CDR3 DNA: TGTGCCAGCAGGGGATACAATGAGCAGTTCTTC.

This clone was counted a few times. The chain joins TRBV6-4 to TRBJ2-1, with D possibly being TRBD2 (5 bases). This CDR3 has 14 residues. V lost 7 bases and J lost 8, with 18 bases in between. Germline loops: CDR1 MRHNA, CDR2 SNTAGT. The DNA of the CDR3 is TGTGCCAGCACGGCCCAGCCCCATAGCGATGAGCAGTTCTTC. Its protein product is CASTAQPHSDEQFF.

This sequence joins TRBV5-1 and TRBJ2-2; 9 positions agree with TRBD2. CDR1 is SGHRS and CDR2 is YFSETQ in the germline V gene. This CDR3 is 16 amino acids long. V lost 0 bases to trimming and J lost 5 bases; unmatched junction nucleotides: 5. CDR3 bases: TGCGCCAGCAGCTTGGCTAGCGGGGCGGATACCGGGGAGCTGTTTTTT. It translates to CASSLASGADTGELFF.

The V call is TRBV9, the J call TRBJ1-1; 7 positions agree with TRBD1. This CDR3 has 16 residues. Germline loops: CDR1 SGDLS, CDR2 YYNGEE. Trimming cost V 0 bases and J 2 bases; bases outside gene matches: 7. CDR3 region: CASSVDSDRANTEAFF. Here the CDR3 DNA reads TGTGCCAGCAGCGTAGACTCTGACAGGGCTAACACTGAAGCTTTCTTT.

This chain links TRBV7-3 with TRBJ2-1; 7 nucleotides align to TRBD1. From germline, CDR1 is SGHTA and CDR2 FQGTGA. The CDR3 extends over 11 amino acids. The J segment lost 9 bases and the V segment lost 8 bases, leaving 4 bases of the junction unmatched. The CDR3 spells CASSSGGEQFF. In nucleotides, the CDR3 is TGTGCCAGCTCCTCAGGGGGTGAGCAGTTCTTC. Complete variable domain (other parts from reference TRBV7-3 and TRBJ2-1): GAGVSQTPSNKVTEKGKYVELRCDPISGHTALYWYRQSLGQGPEFLIYFQGTGAADDSGLPNDRFFAVRPEGSVSTLKIQRTERGDSAVYLCASSSGGEQFFGPGTRLTVL.

CDR3 loop: CASSVGHADTQYF. Here the CDR3 DNA reads TGTGCCAGCAGCGTAGGGCATGCGGATACGCAGTATTTT. The chain couples TRBV9 to TRBJ2-3; D not certain. The CDR3 is 13 residues long. The V gene's germline CDR1 is SGDLS and CDR2 YYNGEE. Between the trimmed V and J ends, which lost 0 bases and 6 bases, there was a span of 8 bases. The full variable domain, in which reference TRBV9 and TRBJ2-3 provide the parts outside the CDR3, is DSGVTQTPKHLITATGQRVTLRCSPRSGDLSVYWYQQSLDQGLQFLIQYYNGEERAKGNILERFSAQQFPDLHSELNLSSLELGDSALYFCASSVGHADTQYFGPGTRLTVL.

The chain couples TRBV6-2 or TRBV6-3 to TRBJ2-7; D call uncertain. The length of the CDR3 is 16 residues. Germline CDR1 is MNHEY and CDR2 is SVGEGT. Trimming shortened V by 5 bases and J by 1 base, and 18 bases separated the two germline ends. CDR3 sequence reads: CASSQLGQTGSYEQYF. CDR3 in DNA: TGTGCCAGCAGTCAACTTGGCCAGACTGGTTCCTACGAGCAGTACTTC.